One and the same sample provided the 25 T cell receptor beta chains below, sequenced in a study of regulatory T cells in long-lasting Graves disease. HTBI primers from iRepertoire and Arm-PCR of CDR3 regions yielded the TCR beta libraries. From the multiplex PCR reads, TCRdb called clonotypes with MiXCR, one entry per CDR3 protein. The sample has roughly 450,000 distinct CDR3 sequences, 20% to 25% seen once. The time point: persistent/refractory GD, antithyroid drugs over 5 years with positive TRAb. With RNA extracted from PBMCs as input, the TCR library was made. This material consisted of peripheral blood mononuclear cells (PBMCs), taken when the disease was refractory, from a patient treated with antithyroid drugs. The receptor set was obtained from a female donor with Graves disease.

This clonotype was found a few times. The chain is built from TRBV20-1 and TRBJ1-5; D is unresolved. This CDR3 is built from 15 residues. V was trimmed by 5 bases and J by 0 bases, leaving 14 bases between them. Germline lookup yields CDR1 DFQATT and CDR2 SNEGSKA (reference sequence). The CDR3 reads CSAAPYADSNQPQHF. The CDR3 nucleotides are TGCAGTGCTGCCCCTTACGCAGATAGCAATCAGCCCCAGCATTTT.

The V and J genes are TRBV20-1 and TRBJ2-7; a weak D match, TRBD1 (5 bases). Trimming shortened V by 1 base and J by 2 bases, and 15 bases separated the two germline ends. CDR1 and CDR2 (germline): DFQATT, SNEGSKA (reference sequence). The CDR3 is made up of 15 amino acids. The CDR3 DNA reads TGCAGTGCTAGAGGGGTGATAGGGGTCCCCTACGAGCAGTACTTC. It encodes CSARGVIGVPYEQYF.

This clonotype was detected once. V and J are TRBV6-1 and TRBJ2-2; either TRBD1 or TRBD2 may supply D (5 bases each). With 6 bases removed from V and 0 bases from J, the gap between germline ends came to 11 bases. The length of the CDR3 is 15 residues. Germline values: CDR1 MNHNS, CDR2 SASEGT. CDR3 bases: TGTGCCAGCAGCCGGGACGAACCGAACACCGGGGAGCTGTTTTTT. This gives the protein CASSRDEPNTGELFF.

Regarding this clonotype: A read error is possible here, since a much larger clone lies one base away. The chain has TRBV27 and TRBJ2-7, with D perhaps TRBD1 or TRBD2 (5 bases each). The germline V gene has CDR1 MNHEY and CDR2 SMNVEV (reference sequence). The CDR3 consists of 13 residues. The DNA for the CDR3 is TGTGCCAGCAGTCCCCGGGGCGTTTACGAGCGGTACTTC. This encodes CASSPRGVYERYF.

At least ten counts were recorded for this clonotype. This sequence joins TRBV28 and TRBJ2-7; D gene ambiguous. The V gene lost 6 bases and the J gene lost 2 bases, with 20 bases spanning the gap. This CDR3 spans 16 amino acids. Looked up from germline, CDR1 is MDHEN and CDR2 is SYDVKM. The CDR3: CASSSPTLSPAYEQYF. CDR3 DNA: TGTGCCAGCAGCTCCCCGACCCTTTCACCCGCCTACGAGCAGTACTTC.

This clonotype showed up many times. The rearrangement joins TRBV7-2 to TRBJ2-5; TRBD1 matches at 7 bases. CDR1 is SGHTA and CDR2 is FQGNSA in the germline V gene. V was pared by 6 bases and J by 2 bases, with 3 bases of the junction left unmatched. The CDR3 contains 13 residues. The CDR3 sequence: CASSSGQQETQYF. The DNA for the CDR3 is TGTGCCAGCAGTTCGGGACAGCAAGAGACCCAGTACTTC.

The chain has TRBV20-1 and TRBJ1-3; tentatively, D is TRBD1 (6 bases). V shed 6 bases and J shed 0 bases, with 9 bases lying between them. Germline V gene sequence: CDR1 DFQATT, CDR2 SNEGSKA (reference sequence). The CDR3 is 13 residues long. CDR3 sequence reads: CSAQTGSGNTIYF. CDR3 in DNA: TGCAGTGCACAGACAGGCTCTGGAAACACCATATATTTT.

The V gene is TRBV27, the J gene TRBJ2-2, with D unclear. V was clipped by 6 bases and J by 17 bases, with 13 bases between them. This CDR3 is built from 10 residues. Looked up from germline, CDR1 is MNHEY and CDR2 is SMNVEV (reference sequence). DNA for the CDR3: TGTGCCAGCAGCCTTCCATATCCCTTTTTT. Amino acids: CASSLPYPFF.

The chain carries TRBV6-1 and TRBJ1-1, with D tentatively TRBD1 (5 bases). CDR1 MNHNS and CDR2 SASEGT come from the germline V gene. The CDR3 is 12 residues long. Trimming removed 4 bases at V and 5 bases at J, with 8 bases between. The CDR3: CASSVRATEAFF. In DNA, the CDR3 is TGTGCCAGCAGTGTCAGGGCTACTGAAGCTTTCTTT.

This rearrangement joins TRBV20-1 to TRBJ2-3; D not resolved. The germline V gene encodes CDR1 DFQATT and CDR2 SNEGSKA (reference sequence). Between the trimmed V and J ends, which lost 5 bases and 10 bases, there was a span of 13 bases. The CDR3 spans 11 residues. The CDR3: CSAVPGSAQYF. Written as DNA, the CDR3 is TGCAGTGCTGTCCCAGGTTCTGCGCAGTATTTT.

This clonotype was observed a handful of times. The chain combines TRBV20-1 with TRBJ2-7, with 11 bases that match TRBD2. Losses at the gene ends were 0 bases for V and 6 bases for J; bases not matched to a gene: 16. This CDR3 has 18 residues. Germline CDR1 reads DFQATT; CDR2 reads SNEGSKA (reference sequence). As DNA, the CDR3 is TGCAGTGCTAGAGATTCTTCCGGGCTAGCGGGGGGCTTGCGCGAGCAGTACTTC. This translates into CSARDSSGLAGGLREQYF.

This clonotype was seen ten or more times. J is TRBJ2-4 and V is TRBV15; D is perhaps TRBD2 (6 bases). The CDR3 runs to 17 residues. Trimming shortened V by 1 base and J by 2 bases, and 15 bases separated the two germline ends. Germline-derived CDR1 and CDR2 are LNHNV and YYDKDF (reference sequence). The CDR3 region is CATSRVPGGETKNIQYF. The DNA for the CDR3 is TGTGCCACCAGCAGAGTCCCCGGAGGGGAGACCAAAAACATTCAGTACTTC.

This clonotype was seen more than once but under ten times. This chain joins TRBV9 and TRBJ2-2; tentatively, D is TRBD1 (7 bases). The CDR3 is made up of 20 amino acids. Trimming shortened V by 4 bases and J by 3 bases, and 28 bases separated the two germline ends. Germline lookup yields CDR1 SGDLS and CDR2 YYNGEE. The CDR3 loop is CASSTQAGGRTFSYTGELFF. DNA of the CDR3: TGTGCCAGCAGCACACAAGCAGGGGGGAGGACCTTCTCCTACACCGGGGAGCTGTTTTTT.

This clonotype was seen at least ten times. J is TRBJ1-6 and V is TRBV10-1; maybe TRBD1 (6 bases). Trimming pared 6 bases from V and 9 bases from J, leaving 12 bases between. CDR1 is WNHNN, CDR2 SYGVQD, per germline (reference sequence). This CDR3 spans 13 amino acids. The CDR3 DNA reads as TGCGCCAGCAGCGACAGGAAGAGTTCACCCCTCCACTTT. Its translation is CASSDRKSSPLHF.

The chain couples TRBV7-9 to TRBJ2-3; 7 bases agree with TRBD1. Germline V gives CDR1 SEHNR, CDR2 FQNEAQ (reference sequence). The CDR3 runs to 14 residues. Unmatched junction bases numbered 2, after V lost 1 base and J lost 4 bases. In nucleotides, the CDR3 is TGTGCCAGCAGCTTAGAAGGGGGCCCAGATACGCAGTATTTT. Translated: CASSLEGGPDTQYF.

This clonotype was observed a single time. The rearrangement uses TRBV25-1 and TRBJ1-1; 7 bases agree with TRBD1. From germline, CDR1 is MGHDK and CDR2 SYGVNS. With 4 bases clipped from V and 5 bases from J, the junction kept 7 bases outside the gene matches. This CDR3 has 14 residues. This CDR3 reads CASSGGDRMTEAFF. The CDR3 region has the DNA TGTGCCAGCAGTGGGGGGGACAGAATGACTGAAGCTTTCTTT.

The rearrangement uses TRBV28 and TRBJ1-3, with TRBD1 matching 7 bases. CDR1 and CDR2 from the germline V gene are MDHEN and SYDVKM. The CDR3 contains 17 residues. The trim removed 3 bases at V and 0 bases at J, leaving 8 bases unmatched. In nucleotides, the CDR3 is TGTGCCAGCAGTTTTTCCCGGGACAGTCTCTCTGGAAACACCATATATTTT. This codes for CASSFSRDSLSGNTIYF.

This clonotype was recorded a few times. The chain links TRBV19 to TRBJ1-5, with D unclear. CDR3 size: 13 residues. Trimming took off 5 bases at V and 6 bases at J, with 11 bases between the two ends. CDR1 is LNHDA and CDR2 is SQIVND in the germline V gene (reference sequence). CDR3: CASSVRHGQPQHF. The CDR3 coding sequence is TGTGCCAGTAGTGTACGACACGGTCAGCCCCAGCATTTT.

This clonotype was found a few times. V and J are TRBV14 and TRBJ2-7; no clear D. The CDR3 is made up of 14 amino acids. V shed 3 bases and J shed 0 bases, with 9 bases lying between them. In germline, CDR1 is SGHDN, CDR2 FVKESK. The CDR3 loop is CASSQGYLSYEQYF. The CDR3 bases are TGTGCCAGCAGCCAGGGGTACCTCTCCTACGAGCAGTACTTC. Using reference TRBV14 and TRBJ2-7 for the parts outside the CDR3, the full variable domain is EAGVTQFPSHSVIEKGQTVTLRCDPISGHDNLYWYRRVMGKEIKFLLHFVKESKQDESGMPNNRFLAERTGGTYSTLKVQPAELEDSGVYFCASSQGYLSYEQYFGPGTRLTVT.

The chain has TRBV20-1 and TRBJ1-1, with 7 bases aligning to TRBD1. V gave up 3 bases and J gave up 3 bases; unmatched junction bases: 4. This CDR3 is built from 13 residues. Germline V gene data show CDR1 as DFQATT and CDR2 as SNEGSKA (reference sequence). The CDR3 nucleotides read TGCAGTGCTAGTCGAGGGGGCGACACTGAAGCTTTCTTT. This sequence encodes CSASRGGDTEAFF.

This clonotype was recorded a few times. The genes are TRBV2 and TRBJ1-2; 9 nucleotides agree with TRBD1. V trimming: 9 bases; J trimming: 7 bases; junction bases outside the gene matches: 12. Germline values: CDR1 SNHLY, CDR2 FYNNEI. The CDR3 has 14 residues. The CDR3 region is CASGGPGQGSGYTF. The CDR3, as DNA: TGTGCCAGTGGGGGCCCGGGACAGGGATCTGGCTACACCTTC.

Many counts were recorded for this clonotype. This chain connects TRBV7-2 to TRBJ1-1; D is unresolved. Deletions cut 0 bases from V and 1 base from J, with 9 bases between. This CDR3 region has 15 residues. Looked up from germline, CDR1 is SGHTA and CDR2 is FQGNSA. CDR3 sequence: CASSLAWRSNTEAFF. CDR3 sequence (DNA): TGTGCCAGCAGCTTAGCTTGGAGATCGAACACTGAAGCTTTCTTT.

This clonotype came up many times. This chain uses TRBV6-1 with TRBJ1-5; 7 bases fit TRBD1. In germline, CDR1 is MNHNS, CDR2 SASEGT. V lost 2 bases to trimming and J lost 1 base; unmatched junction nucleotides: 2. This CDR3 is 15 amino acids long. CDR3 protein: CASSEQGQSNQPQHF. The CDR3 nucleotides read TGTGCCAGCAGTGAACAGGGACAGAGCAATCAGCCCCAGCATTTT.

This clonotype was counted at least ten times. The chain uses TRBV28 and TRBJ2-7; D is perhaps TRBD1 or TRBD2 (6 bases each). V was trimmed by 5 bases and J by 6 bases, leaving 11 bases between them. The CDR3 has 12 amino acids. The germline V gene encodes CDR1 MDHEN and CDR2 SYDVKM. The CDR3 DNA is TGTGCCAGCAGTCGTGGGGGGCGCGAGCAGTACTTC. It yields the protein CASSRGGREQYF. Full variable domain (rest looked up from reference TRBV28 and TRBJ2-7): DVKVTQSSRYLVKRTGEKVFLECVQDMDHENMFWYRQDPGLGLRLIYFSYDVKMKEKGDIPEGYSVSREKKERFSLILESASTNQTSMYLCASSRGGREQYFGPGTRLTVT.

The J gene is TRBJ1-2, the V gene TRBV30; D remains ambiguous. The germline V gene encodes CDR1 GTSNPN and CDR2 SVGIG (reference sequence). The CDR3 is 15 amino acids. The germline V and J ends were trimmed by 3 bases and 3 bases, with 17 bases remaining between them. CDR3 sequence (DNA): TGTGCCTGGAGCGCCCTGGTGAAGGCGGACTATGGCTACACCTTC. Translation: CAWSALVKADYGYTF.